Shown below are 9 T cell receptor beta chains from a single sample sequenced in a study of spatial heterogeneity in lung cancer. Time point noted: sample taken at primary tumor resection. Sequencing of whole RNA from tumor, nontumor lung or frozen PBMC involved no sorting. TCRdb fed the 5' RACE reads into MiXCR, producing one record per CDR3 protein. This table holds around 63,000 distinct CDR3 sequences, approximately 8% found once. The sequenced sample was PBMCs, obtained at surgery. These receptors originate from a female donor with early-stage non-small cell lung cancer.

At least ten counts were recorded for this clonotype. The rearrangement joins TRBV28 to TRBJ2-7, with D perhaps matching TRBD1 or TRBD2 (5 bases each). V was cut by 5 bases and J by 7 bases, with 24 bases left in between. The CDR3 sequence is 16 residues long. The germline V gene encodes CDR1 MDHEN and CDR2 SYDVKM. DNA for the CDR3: TGTGCCAGCAGTACCCTCCGGCCACATAGCTGGGGGGAGCAGTACGTC. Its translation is CASSTLRPHSWGEQYV.

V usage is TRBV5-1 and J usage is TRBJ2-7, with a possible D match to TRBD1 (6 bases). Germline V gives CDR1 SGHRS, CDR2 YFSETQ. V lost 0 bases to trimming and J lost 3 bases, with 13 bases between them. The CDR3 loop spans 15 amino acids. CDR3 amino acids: CASSLDTARGYEQYV. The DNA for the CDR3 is TGCGCCAGCAGCTTGGATACGGCCAGGGGCTACGAGCAGTACGTC.

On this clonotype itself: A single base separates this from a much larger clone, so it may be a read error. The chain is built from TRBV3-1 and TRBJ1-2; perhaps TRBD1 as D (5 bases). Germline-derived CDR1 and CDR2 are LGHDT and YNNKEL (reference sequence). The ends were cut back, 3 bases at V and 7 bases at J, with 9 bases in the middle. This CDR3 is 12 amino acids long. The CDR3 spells CASSHGTFGYTF. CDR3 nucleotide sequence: TGTGCCAGCAGCCATGGGACTTTTGGCTACACCTTC.

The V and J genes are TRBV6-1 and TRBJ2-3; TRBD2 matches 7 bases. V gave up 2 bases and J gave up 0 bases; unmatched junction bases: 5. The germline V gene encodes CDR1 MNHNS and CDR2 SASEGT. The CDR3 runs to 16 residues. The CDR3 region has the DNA TGTGCCAGCAGTGAACGGGAGGCTACTAGCACAGATACGCAGTATTTT. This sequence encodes CASSEREATSTDTQYF.

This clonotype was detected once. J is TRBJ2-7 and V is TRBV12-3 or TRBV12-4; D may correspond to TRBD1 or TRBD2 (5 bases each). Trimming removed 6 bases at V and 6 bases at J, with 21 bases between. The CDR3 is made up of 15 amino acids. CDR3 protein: CASRGVGRIGVEQYF. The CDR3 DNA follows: TGTGCCAGCAGGGGCGTGGGACGAATCGGGGTCGAGCAGTACTTC.

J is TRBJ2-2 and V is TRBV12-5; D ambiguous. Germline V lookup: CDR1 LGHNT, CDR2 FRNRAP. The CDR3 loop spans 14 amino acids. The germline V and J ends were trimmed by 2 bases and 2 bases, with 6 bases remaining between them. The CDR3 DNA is TGTGCTAGTGGTTTGACAGTAAACACCGGGGAGCTGTTTTTT. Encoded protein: CASGLTVNTGELFF. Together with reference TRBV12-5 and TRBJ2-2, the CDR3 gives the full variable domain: DARVTQTPRHKVTEMGQEVTMRCQPILGHNTVFWYRQTMMQGLELLAYFRNRAPLDDSGMPKDRFSAEMPDATLATLKIQPSEPRDSAVYFCASGLTVNTGELFFGEGSRLTVL.

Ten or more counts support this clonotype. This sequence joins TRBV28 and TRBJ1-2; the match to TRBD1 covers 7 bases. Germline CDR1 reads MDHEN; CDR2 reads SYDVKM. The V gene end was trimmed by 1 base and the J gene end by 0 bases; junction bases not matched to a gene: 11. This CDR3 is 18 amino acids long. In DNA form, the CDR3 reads TGTGCCAGCAGTTTATCCGGGACAGAACACCTGACTAACTATGGCTACACCTTC. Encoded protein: CASSLSGTEHLTNYGYTF.

CDR3 sequence: CSAITRGHNQPQHF. The CDR3 nucleotides read TGCAGTGCTATTACCCGGGGACACAATCAGCCCCAGCATTTT. The chain links TRBV20-1 to TRBJ1-5, with D maybe TRBD1 (6 bases). Per germline, CDR1 DFQATT and CDR2 SNEGSKA (reference sequence). Trimming pared 4 bases from V and 3 bases from J, leaving 13 bases between. This CDR3 comprises 14 residues.

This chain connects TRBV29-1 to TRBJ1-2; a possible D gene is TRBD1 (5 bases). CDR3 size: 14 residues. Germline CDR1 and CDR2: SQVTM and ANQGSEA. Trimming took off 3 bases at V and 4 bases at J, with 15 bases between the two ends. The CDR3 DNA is TGCAGCGTTGATAAGGGACTACCGGGCTATGGCTACACCTTC. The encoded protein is CSVDKGLPGYGYTF.